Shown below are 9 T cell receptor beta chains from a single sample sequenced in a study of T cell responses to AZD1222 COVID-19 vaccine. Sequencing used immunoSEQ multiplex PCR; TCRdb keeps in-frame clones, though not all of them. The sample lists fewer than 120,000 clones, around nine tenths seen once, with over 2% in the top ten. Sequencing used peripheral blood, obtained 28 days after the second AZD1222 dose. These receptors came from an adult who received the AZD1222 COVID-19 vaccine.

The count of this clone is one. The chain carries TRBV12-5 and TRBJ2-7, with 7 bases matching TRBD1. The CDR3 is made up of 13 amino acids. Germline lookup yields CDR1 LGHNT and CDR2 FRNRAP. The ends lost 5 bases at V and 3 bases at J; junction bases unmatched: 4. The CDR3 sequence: CASGPDRDYEQYF. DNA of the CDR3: TGTGCTAGTGGTCCCGACAGGGACTACGAGCAGTACTTC.

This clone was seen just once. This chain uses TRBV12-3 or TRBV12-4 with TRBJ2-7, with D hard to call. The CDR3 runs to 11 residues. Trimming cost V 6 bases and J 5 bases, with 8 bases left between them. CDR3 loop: CASSLEDEQYF. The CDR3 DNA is TGTGCCAGCAGCCTCGAGGACGAGCAGTACTTC.

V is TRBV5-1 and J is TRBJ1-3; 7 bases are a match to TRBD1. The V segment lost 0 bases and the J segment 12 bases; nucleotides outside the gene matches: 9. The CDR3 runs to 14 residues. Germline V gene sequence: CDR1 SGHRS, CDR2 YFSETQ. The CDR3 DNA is TGCGCCAGCAGCTTGGGGCTAAACAGGGGAGGCATATATTTT. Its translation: CASSLGLNRGGIYF.

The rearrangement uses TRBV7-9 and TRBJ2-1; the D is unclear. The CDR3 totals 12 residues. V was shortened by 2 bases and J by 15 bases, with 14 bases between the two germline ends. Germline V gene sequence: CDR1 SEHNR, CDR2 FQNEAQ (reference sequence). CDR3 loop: CASSLNWAEVFF. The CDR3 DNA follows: TGTGCCAGCAGCTTAAATTGGGCTGAGGTGTTCTTC. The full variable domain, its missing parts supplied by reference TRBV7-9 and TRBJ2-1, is DTGVSQNPRHKITKRGQNVTFRCDPISEHNRLYWYRQTLGQGPEFLTYFQNEAQLEKSRLLSDRFSAERPKGSFSTLEIQRTEQGDSAMYLCASSLNWAEVFFGPGTRLTVL.

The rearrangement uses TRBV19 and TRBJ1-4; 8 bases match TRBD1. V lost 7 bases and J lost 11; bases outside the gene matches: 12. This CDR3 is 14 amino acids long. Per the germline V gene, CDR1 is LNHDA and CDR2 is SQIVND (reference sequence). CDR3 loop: CASIPTGGGRKLFF. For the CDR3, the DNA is TGTGCCAGTATACCTACAGGGGGAGGACGTAAACTGTTTTTT.

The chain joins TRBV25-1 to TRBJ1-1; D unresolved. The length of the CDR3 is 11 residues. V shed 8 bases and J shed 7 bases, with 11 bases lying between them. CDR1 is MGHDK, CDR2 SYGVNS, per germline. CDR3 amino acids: CASGGLSEAFF. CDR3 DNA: TGTGCCAGCGGAGGACTAAGTGAAGCTTTCTTT. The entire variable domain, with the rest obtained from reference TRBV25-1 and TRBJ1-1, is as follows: EADIYQTPRYLVIGTGKKITLECSQTMGHDKMYWYQQDPGMELHLIHYSYGVNSTEKGDLSSESTVSRIRTEHFPLTLESARPSHTSQYLCASGGLSEAFFGQGTRLTVV.

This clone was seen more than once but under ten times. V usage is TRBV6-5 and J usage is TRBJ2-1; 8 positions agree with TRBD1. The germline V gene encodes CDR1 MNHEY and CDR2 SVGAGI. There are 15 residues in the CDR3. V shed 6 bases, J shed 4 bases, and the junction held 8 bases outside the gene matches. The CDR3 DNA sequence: TGTGCCAGCAGCAGAGACAGGGGAGGTTACAATGAGCAGTTCTTC. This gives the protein CASSRDRGGYNEQFF.

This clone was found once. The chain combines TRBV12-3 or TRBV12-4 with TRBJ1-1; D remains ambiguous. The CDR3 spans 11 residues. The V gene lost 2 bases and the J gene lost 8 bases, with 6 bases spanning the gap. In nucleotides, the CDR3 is TGTGCCAGCAGTTTAAAGACAGAAGCTTTCTTT. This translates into CASSLKTEAFF.

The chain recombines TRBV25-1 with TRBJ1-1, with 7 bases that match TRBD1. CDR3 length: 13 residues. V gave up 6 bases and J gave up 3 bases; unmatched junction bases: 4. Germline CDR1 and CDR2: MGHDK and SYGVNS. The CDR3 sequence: CASSPGGDTEAFF. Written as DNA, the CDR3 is TGTGCCAGCAGCCCAGGGGGGGACACTGAAGCTTTCTTT.